This T cell receptor beta chain was sequenced for a study of cytomegalovirus exposure and HLA in healthy donors. Findings and limits, study-wide: Associated with cytomegalovirus, according to the listing, were around 160 TCR beta chains. Cytomegalovirus status was reportedly diagnosed by the classifier with high specificity and sensitivity. Later on, analysis showed that most CMV-associated TCR beta chains appeared to be HLA-restricted. A later analysis reportedly found that, within productive TCRs, an Asian-associated ancestry cluster had fewer N-insertions than the mean observed across the roughly 690 donors.

PCR employed 60 Vbeta and 13 Jbeta primers. Data came from immunoSEQ multiplex PCR; TCRdb stores just in-frame clones and leaves some out. This table holds about 84,000 clones. Points on this clone: Its antigen is unidentified.

Trimming pared 4 bases from V and 1 base from J, leaving 10 bases between. Germline V gene sequence: CDR1 LNHDA, CDR2 SQIVND (reference sequence). This CDR3 comprises 14 residues. Sample: PBMCs. The TCR originated in a man aged 50 to 60 in good health and CMV-seronegative. This sequence joins TRBV19 and TRBJ1-1; a weak D match, TRBD1 (6 bases). DNA for the CDR3: TGTGCCAGTAGTAGCGACAGGCGGAACACTGAAGCTTTCTTT. Encoded protein: CASSSDRRNTEAFF.